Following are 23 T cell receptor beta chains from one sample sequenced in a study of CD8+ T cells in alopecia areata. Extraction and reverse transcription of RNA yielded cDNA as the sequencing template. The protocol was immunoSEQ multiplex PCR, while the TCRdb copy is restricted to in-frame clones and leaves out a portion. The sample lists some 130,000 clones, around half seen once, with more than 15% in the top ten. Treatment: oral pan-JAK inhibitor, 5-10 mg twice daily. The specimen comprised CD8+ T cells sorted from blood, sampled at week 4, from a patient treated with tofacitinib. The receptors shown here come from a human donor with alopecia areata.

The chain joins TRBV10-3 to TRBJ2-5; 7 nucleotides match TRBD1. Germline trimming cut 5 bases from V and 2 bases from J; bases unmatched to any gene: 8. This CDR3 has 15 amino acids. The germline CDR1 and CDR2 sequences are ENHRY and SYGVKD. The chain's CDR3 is CAISPGQLRQETQYF. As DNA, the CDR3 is TGTGCCATCAGTCCGGGACAGTTGAGGCAAGAGACCCAGTACTTC.

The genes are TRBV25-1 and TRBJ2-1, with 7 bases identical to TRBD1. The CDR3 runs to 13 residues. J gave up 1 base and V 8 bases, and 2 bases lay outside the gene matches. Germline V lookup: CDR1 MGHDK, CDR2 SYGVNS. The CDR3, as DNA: TGTGCCAGCGGGGGACAGTCCTACAATGAGCAGTTCTTC. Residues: CASGGQSYNEQFF.

CDR3 region: CAWITRGGYEQYF. Written as DNA, the CDR3 is TGTGCCTGGATAACCCGTGGGGGCTACGAGCAGTACTTC. This chain joins TRBV30 and TRBJ2-7; D might be TRBD1 or TRBD2, each matching 5 bases. The germline gives CDR1 GTSNPN, CDR2 SVGIG (reference sequence). V was trimmed by 4 bases and J by 3 bases, leaving 13 bases between them. This CDR3 has 13 amino acids. Full variable domain (rest looked up from reference TRBV30 and TRBJ2-7): SQTIHQWPATLVQPVGSPLSLECTVEGTSNPNLYWYRQAAGRGLQLLFYSVGIGQISSEVPQNLSASRPQDRQFILSSKKLLLSDSGFYLCAWITRGGYEQYFGPGTRLTVT.

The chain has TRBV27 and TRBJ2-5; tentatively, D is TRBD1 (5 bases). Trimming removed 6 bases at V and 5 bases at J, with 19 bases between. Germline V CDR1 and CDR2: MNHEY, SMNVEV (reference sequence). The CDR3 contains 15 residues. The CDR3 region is CASSSLEDSKETQYF. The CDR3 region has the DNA TGTGCCAGCAGCTCCTTAGAAGACAGCAAGGAGACCCAGTACTTC.

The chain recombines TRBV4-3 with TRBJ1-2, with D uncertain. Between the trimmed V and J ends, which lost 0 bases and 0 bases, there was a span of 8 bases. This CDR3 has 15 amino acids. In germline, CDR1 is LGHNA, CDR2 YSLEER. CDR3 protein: CASSQDRDANYGYTF. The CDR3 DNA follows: TGCGCCAGCAGCCAAGATCGGGATGCTAACTATGGCTACACCTTC.

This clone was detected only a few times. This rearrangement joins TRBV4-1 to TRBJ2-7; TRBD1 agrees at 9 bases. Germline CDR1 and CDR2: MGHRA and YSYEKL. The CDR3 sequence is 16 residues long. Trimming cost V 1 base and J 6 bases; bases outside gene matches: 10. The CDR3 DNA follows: TGCGCCAGCAGCCAAGTATGGGGACAGGGTATCGGCGAGCAGTACTTC. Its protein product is CASSQVWGQGIGEQYF.

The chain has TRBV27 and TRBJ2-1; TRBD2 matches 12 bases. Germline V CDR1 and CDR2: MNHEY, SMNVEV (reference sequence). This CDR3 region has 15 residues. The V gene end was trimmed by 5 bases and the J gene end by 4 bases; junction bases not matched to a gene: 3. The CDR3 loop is CASSVGTSGYNEQFF. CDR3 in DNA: TGTGCCAGCAGTGTCGGGACTAGCGGGTACAATGAGCAGTTCTTC.

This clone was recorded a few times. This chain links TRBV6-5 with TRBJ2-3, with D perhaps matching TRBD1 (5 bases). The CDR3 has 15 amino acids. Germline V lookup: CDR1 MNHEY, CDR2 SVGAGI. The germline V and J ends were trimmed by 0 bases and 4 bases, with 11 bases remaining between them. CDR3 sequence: CASSYSVQGADTQYF. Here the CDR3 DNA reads TGTGCCAGCAGTTACTCTGTCCAGGGCGCAGATACGCAGTATTTT.

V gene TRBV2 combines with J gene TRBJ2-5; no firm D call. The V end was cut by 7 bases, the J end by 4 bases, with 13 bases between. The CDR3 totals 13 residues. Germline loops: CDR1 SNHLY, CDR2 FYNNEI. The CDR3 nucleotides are TGTGCCAGCAACCCTGGCCTTAGAGAGACCCAGTACTTC. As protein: CASNPGLRETQYF. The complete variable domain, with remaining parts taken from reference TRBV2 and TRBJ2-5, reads EPEVTQTPSHQVTQMGQEVILRCVPISNHLYFYWYRQILGQKVEFLVSFYNNEISEKSEIFDDQFSVERPDGSNFTLKIRSTKLEDSAMYFCASNPGLRETQYFGPGTRLLVL.

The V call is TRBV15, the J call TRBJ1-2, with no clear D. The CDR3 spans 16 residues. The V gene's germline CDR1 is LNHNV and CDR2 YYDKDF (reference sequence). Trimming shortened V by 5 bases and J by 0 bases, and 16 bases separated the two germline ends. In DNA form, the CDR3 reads TGTGCCACCAGCTCCCGAGATCTTGTGGCTAACTATGGCTACACCTTC. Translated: CATSSRDLVANYGYTF.

CDR3 protein: CASSLGPGAAGAPLHF. The CDR3 DNA reads TGTGCCAGCAGTTTAGGGCCAGGGGCCGCCGGGGCACCCCTCCACTTT. This chain joins TRBV27 and TRBJ1-6; D possibly corresponds to TRBD1 (6 bases). V lost 2 bases and J 11 bases, leaving 19 bases between the germline ends. The CDR3 runs to 16 residues. The V gene's germline CDR1 is MNHEY and CDR2 SMNVEV (reference sequence).

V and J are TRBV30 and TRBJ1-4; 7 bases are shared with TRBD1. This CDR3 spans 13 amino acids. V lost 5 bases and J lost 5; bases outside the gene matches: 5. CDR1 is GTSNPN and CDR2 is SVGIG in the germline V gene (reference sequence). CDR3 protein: CAWDRDSNEKLFF. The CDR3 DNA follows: TGTGCCTGGGACCGGGACAGCAATGAAAAACTGTTTTTT.

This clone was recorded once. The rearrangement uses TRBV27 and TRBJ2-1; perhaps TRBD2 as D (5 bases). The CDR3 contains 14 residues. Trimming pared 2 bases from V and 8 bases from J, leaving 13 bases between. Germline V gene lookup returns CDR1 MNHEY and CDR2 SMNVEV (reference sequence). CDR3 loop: CASSLSGTLHEQFF. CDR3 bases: TGTGCCAGCAGTTTAAGCGGTACCCTTCATGAGCAGTTCTTC.

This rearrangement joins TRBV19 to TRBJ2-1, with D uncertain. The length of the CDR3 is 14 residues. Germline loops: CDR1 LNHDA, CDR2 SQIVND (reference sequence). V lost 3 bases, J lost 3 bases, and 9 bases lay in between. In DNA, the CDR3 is TGTGCCAGTAGTATTTTTGGCCACTACAATGAGCAGTTCTTC. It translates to CASSIFGHYNEQFF.

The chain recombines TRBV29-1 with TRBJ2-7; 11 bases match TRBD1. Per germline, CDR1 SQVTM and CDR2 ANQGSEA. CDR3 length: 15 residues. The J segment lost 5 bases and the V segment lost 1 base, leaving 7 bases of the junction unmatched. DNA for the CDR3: TGCAGCGTTGAAGTTCCGGACAGGGGGCGAAACGAGCAGTACTTC. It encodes CSVEVPDRGRNEQYF.

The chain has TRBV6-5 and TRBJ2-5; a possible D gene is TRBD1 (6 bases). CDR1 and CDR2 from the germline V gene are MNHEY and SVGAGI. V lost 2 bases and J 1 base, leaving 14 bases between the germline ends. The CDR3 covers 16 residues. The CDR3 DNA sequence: TGTGCCAGCAGTTACCAGACAGGCCGGGGCCAAGAGACCCAGTACTTC. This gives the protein CASSYQTGRGQETQYF.

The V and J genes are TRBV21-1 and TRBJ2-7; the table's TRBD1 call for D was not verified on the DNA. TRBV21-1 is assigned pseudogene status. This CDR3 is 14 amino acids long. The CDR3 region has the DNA TGTGCCCAAGGTGGGGACAGGGACGCCTACGAGCAGTACTTC. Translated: CAQGGDRDAYEQYF.

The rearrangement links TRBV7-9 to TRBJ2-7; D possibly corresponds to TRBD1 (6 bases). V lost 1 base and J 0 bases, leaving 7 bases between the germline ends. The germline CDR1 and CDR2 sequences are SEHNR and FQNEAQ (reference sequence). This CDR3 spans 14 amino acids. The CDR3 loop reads CASSLGDNSYEQYF. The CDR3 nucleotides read TGTGCCAGCAGCTTAGGGGACAACTCCTACGAGCAGTACTTC.

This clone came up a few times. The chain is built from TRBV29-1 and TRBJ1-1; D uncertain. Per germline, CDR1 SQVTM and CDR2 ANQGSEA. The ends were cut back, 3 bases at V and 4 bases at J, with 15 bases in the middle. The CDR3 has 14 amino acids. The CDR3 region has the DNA TGCAGCGTTGACCTGGGCTCTAAGCGCACTGAAGCTTTCTTT. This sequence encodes CSVDLGSKRTEAFF.

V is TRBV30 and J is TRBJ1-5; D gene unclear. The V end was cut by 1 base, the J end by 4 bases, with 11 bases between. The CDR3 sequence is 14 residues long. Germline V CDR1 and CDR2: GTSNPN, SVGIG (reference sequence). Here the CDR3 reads CAWSGEQINQPQHF. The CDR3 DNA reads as TGTGCCTGGAGTGGAGAACAGATAAATCAGCCCCAGCATTTT. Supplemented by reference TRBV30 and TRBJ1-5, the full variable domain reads SQTIHQWPATLVQPVGSPLSLECTVEGTSNPNLYWYRQAAGRGLQLLFYSVGIGQISSEVPQNLSASRPQDRQFILSSKKLLLSDSGFYLCAWSGEQINQPQHFGDGTRLSIL.

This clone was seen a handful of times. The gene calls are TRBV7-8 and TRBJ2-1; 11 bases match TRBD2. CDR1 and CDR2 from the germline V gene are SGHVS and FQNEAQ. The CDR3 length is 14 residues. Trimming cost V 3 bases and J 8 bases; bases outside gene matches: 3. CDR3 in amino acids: CASSFSGGADEQFF. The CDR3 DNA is TGTGCCAGCAGCTTTAGCGGGGGGGCCGATGAGCAGTTCTTC.

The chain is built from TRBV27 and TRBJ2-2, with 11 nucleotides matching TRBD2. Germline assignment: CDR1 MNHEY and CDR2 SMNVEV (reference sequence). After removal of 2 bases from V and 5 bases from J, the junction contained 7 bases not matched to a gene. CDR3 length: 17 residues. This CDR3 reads CASSLVLAGGTTGELFF. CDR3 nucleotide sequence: TGTGCCAGCAGTTTAGTCCTAGCGGGAGGTACTACCGGGGAGCTGTTTTTT.

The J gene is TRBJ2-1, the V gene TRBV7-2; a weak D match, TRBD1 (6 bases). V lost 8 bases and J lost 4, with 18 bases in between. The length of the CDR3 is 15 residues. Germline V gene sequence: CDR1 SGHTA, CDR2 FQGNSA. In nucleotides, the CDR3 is TGTGCCAGCCTTGGTGACAGGCTAGGATACAATGAGCAGTTCTTC. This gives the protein CASLGDRLGYNEQFF. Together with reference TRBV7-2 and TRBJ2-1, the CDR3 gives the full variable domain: GAGVSQSPSNKVTEKGKDVELRCDPISGHTALYWYRQSLGQGLEFLIYFQGNSAPDKSGLPSDRFSAERTGGSVSTLTIQRTQQEDSAVYLCASLGDRLGYNEQFFGPGTRLTVL.